These T cell receptor beta chains were read from a single sample in a study of T cell repertoires in cytomegalovirus infection. Using its own MiXCR run on the reads, TCRdb lists one record per CDR3 protein. This sample yields around 280,000 distinct CDR3 sequences, of which roughly 13% are seen a single time; 8.5% to 9% belongs to the top ten. Input material: PBMCs. These TCRs come from a human donor in good health (CMV status not recorded). Some clones in this sample may be carry-over from other donors' samples. CDR3s include the opening cysteine and the closing phenylalanine or tryptophan. Each record gives: V gene, D gene, J gene, clone size, CDR3 DNA, CDR3 protein. The D gene is left open where the match is weak. Where a row states a size, it is once, few, many or the class of an expanded clone; other rows omit it.

>TRBV7-2|TRBD2|TRBJ2-2|many
TGTGCCAGCAGCCTTGGGACTAGCATTGCCGGGGAGCTGTTTTTT
CASSLGTSIAGELFF
>TRBV4-3|TRBD1|TRBJ2-1|many
TGCGCCAGCAGCCAAGGGGGAATCGGGACAGGGTTTAATGAGCAGTTCTTC
CASSQGGIGTGFNEQFF
>TRBV3-2|NA|TRBJ1-1|NA
TGTGCCAGCAGCCAATCCGAATCCGAAGCTTTCTTT
CASSQSESEAFF
>TRBV6-2/TRBV6-3|TRBD2|TRBJ2-7|many
TGTGCCAGCAGGATGGGACTAGCAAGCCCTGGCGGGAACGAGCAGTACTTC
CASRMGLASPGGNEQYF
>TRBV29-1|NA|TRBJ2-5|NA
TGCAGCGTAAACAGGGTGGGGACCCAGTACTTC
CSVNRVGTQYF
>TRBV20-1|NA|TRBJ2-2|NA
TGCAGTGCCCGGGATGTGGGTTTTGATACCGGGGAGCTGTTTTTT
CSARDVGFDTGELFF
>TRBV29-1|NA|TRBJ1-1|NA
TGCAGCGCGGACCGCGGCACTGAAGCTTTCTTT
CSADRGTEAFF
>TRBV6-1|TRBD2|TRBJ2-5|many
TGTGCCAGCACGACTAGCGGGGGGCTGGCGAGTGGGACCCAGTACTTC
CASTTSGGLASGTQYF
>TRBV20-1|TRBD1|TRBJ1-2|few
TGCAGTGCTGTCGACAGGGGGCAGGATGGCTACACCTTC
CSAVDRGQDGYTF
>TRBV7-6|TRBD2|TRBJ2-3|NA
TGTGCCAGCAGCCTAGCGGTTTCCCTCACAGATACGCAGTATTTT
CASSLAVSLTDTQYF
>TRBV2|NA|TRBJ2-1|many
TGTGCCAGCAGTGCTCAGCGATACAATGAGCAGTTCTTC
CASSAQRYNEQFF
>TRBV19|TRBD1|TRBJ1-1|NA
TGTGCCAGTAGTACTTTGACAGGGGCCACTGAAGCTTTCTTT
CASSTLTGATEAFF
>TRBV9|NA|TRBJ2-2|NA
TGTGCCAGCAGCCCACAGGGTCACACCGGGGAGCTGTTTTTT
CASSPQGHTGELFF
>TRBV5-1|NA|TRBJ2-3|NA
TGCGCCAGCAGCCCCCCCCCCACGGGCGTGGATACGCAGTATTTT
CASSPPPTGVDTQYF
>TRBV27|TRBD1|TRBJ1-5|few
TGTGCCAGCAGTTTAATCGGGACAGGGGGTGAGCAGCCCCAGCATTTT
CASSLIGTGGEQPQHF
>TRBV7-2|NA|TRBJ2-3|many
TGTGCCAGCAGCTTAGGTTTATCCATAGATACGCAGTATTTT
CASSLGLSIDTQYF
>TRBV3-1|NA|TRBJ2-5|once
TGTGCCAGCGGGGTAGCGGACCAAGAGACCCAGTACTTC
CASGVADQETQYF
>TRBV7-2|NA|TRBJ2-2|many
TGTGCCAGCACCCTGGAAGGGGCTACCGGGGAGCTGTTTTTT
CASTLEGATGELFF
>TRBV14|NA|TRBJ2-3|many
TGTGCCAGCAGCCAATGGGGAACAGATACGCAGTATTTT
CASSQWGTDTQYF
>TRBV28|TRBD1|TRBJ1-1|few
TGTGCCACCTCCCGGGGGGACAGGGGGAACACTGAAGCTTTCTTT
CATSRGDRGNTEAFF
>TRBV5-4|NA|TRBJ2-5|NA
TGTGCCAGCAGCTTGGGAGATTCGAGGACCCAGTACTTC
CASSLGDSRTQYF
>TRBV29-1|TRBD2|TRBJ2-7|many
TGCAGCGTTACGGGACTAGCGGGAGTATGGGAGCAGTACTTC
CSVTGLAGVWEQYF
>TRBV9|NA|TRBJ2-1|few
TGTGCCAGCAGCGTAGCTCTAGCGAGCAATGAGCAGTTCTTC
CASSVALASNEQFF
>TRBV4-1|NA|TRBJ2-1|many
TGCGCCAGCAGCCAAGATAAAAAGCAGTTCTTC
CASSQDKKQFF
>TRBV14|NA|TRBJ2-7|few
TGTGCCAGCAGCCAGACCCGCTACGAGCAGTACTTC
CASSQTRYEQYF
>TRBV29-1|NA|TRBJ1-1|many
TGCAGCGACGCCCCCGGGGGGGAGAGCACTGAAGCTTTCTTT
CSDAPGGESTEAFF
>TRBV2|NA|TRBJ1-2|few
TGTGCCAGCAGTGAAGTAAGGCACTATGGCTACACCTTC
CASSEVRHYGYTF
>TRBV6-2/TRBV6-3|NA|TRBJ2-1|few
TGTGCCAGCAGCTTCCGGACAGGACTAGCCCGGAGAAGCTCCTACAATGAGCAGTTCTTC
CASSFRTGLARRSSYNEQFF
>TRBV11-2|NA|TRBJ2-7|few
TGTGCCAGCAGCTATGCAGGGTTAAGGGAGCAGTACTTC
CASSYAGLREQYF
>TRBV28|NA|TRBJ2-1|many
TGTGCCAGCAGTGTACTACACAATGAGCAGTTCTTC
CASSVLHNEQFF
>TRBV5-5|NA|TRBJ2-7|few
TGTGCCAGCACATTGGGGCGGAACTACGAGCAGTACTTC
CASTLGRNYEQYF
>TRBV11-2|NA|TRBJ2-2|many
TGTGCCAGCAGTCCTTCAGCGGCGAACACCGGGGAGCTGTTTTTT
CASSPSAANTGELFF
>TRBV20-1|TRBD2|TRBJ2-1|few
TGCAGTGCTAGAAGCGGGAGTAGCTCCTACAATGAGCAGTTCTTC
CSARSGSSSYNEQFF
>TRBV7-2|NA|TRBJ1-5|many
TGTGCCAGCAGCTTACCGTCTCAGCCCCAGCATTTT
CASSLPSQPQHF
>TRBV20-1|NA|TRBJ2-1|NA
TGCAGTATTAGTTCGGGGGGCGGGAATGAGCAGTTCTTC
CSISSGGGNEQFF
>TRBV10-3|TRBD1|TRBJ2-1|many
TGTGCCATCAGTGAGTCGGGACAGGGTGATTACAATGAGCAGTTCTTC
CAISESGQGDYNEQFF
>TRBV4-1|NA|TRBJ2-3|many
TGCGCCAGCAGCCAACGGCGGGGCGGCACTAGCAGGGATACGCAGTATTTT
CASSQRRGGTSRDTQYF
>TRBV10-3|NA|TRBJ1-2|NA
TGTGCCATCAGTACCGGGACACCTAACTATGGCTACACCTTC
CAISTGTPNYGYTF
>TRBV5-5|NA|TRBJ2-7|NA
TGTGCCAGCAGCTCCCTACAGGTCGGCGAGCAGTACTTC
CASSSLQVGEQYF
>TRBV20-1|NA|TRBJ1-2|NA
TGCAGTGCTAAGGCAGGGCTTTCCTATGGCTACACCTTC
CSAKAGLSYGYTF
>TRBV11-2|TRBD1|TRBJ2-7|NA
TGTGCCAGCAGCCCCCGACAGGGTGCCTACGAGCAGTACTTC
CASSPRQGAYEQYF
>TRBV7-2|TRBD2|TRBJ2-3|many
TGTGCCAGCAGTCCCCTAGCGGGAGTTGGAGCAGATACGCAGTATTTT
CASSPLAGVGADTQYF
>TRBV7-2|NA|TRBJ1-4|many
TGTGCCAGCAGCTTAAATGGGGGCGGAGTCAATGAAAAACTGTTTTTT
CASSLNGGGVNEKLFF
>TRBV5-4|NA|TRBJ2-2|NA
TGTGCCAGCCAGGATCGGGGAGGGAACACCGGGGAGCTGTTTTTT
CASQDRGGNTGELFF
>TRBV20-1|NA|TRBJ1-1|NA
TGCAGTGCTAGAGATTCGATTGTCGGACCCCAGAACACTGAAGCTTTCTTT
CSARDSIVGPQNTEAFF
>TRBV29-1|TRBD1|TRBJ2-3|NA
TGCAGCGTCCTCATTACAGGGGGCTTCACAGATACGCAGTATTTT
CSVLITGGFTDTQYF
>TRBV27|NA|TRBJ2-5|many
TGTGCCAGCAGTATTAGCCGCCTCCAAGAGACCCAGTACTTC
CASSISRLQETQYF
>TRBV4-2|NA|TRBJ2-1|NA
TGTGCCAGCAGCCGCCCCGGGTACAATGAGCAGTTCTTC
CASSRPGYNEQFF
>TRBV6-5|TRBD2|TRBJ2-2|many
TGTGCCAGCAGTTACCTCCCGGGGGAGGGCACCGGGGAGCTGTTTTTT
CASSYLPGEGTGELFF
>TRBV20-1|NA|TRBJ1-1|many
TGCAGTGCTAGCCAAGACAATACGAACACTGAAGCTTTCTTT
CSASQDNTNTEAFF
>TRBV5-1|TRBD1|TRBJ1-1|NA
TGCGCCAGCAGCTTGTCCGGGACAGGGAGTATGAACACTGAAGCTTTCTTT
CASSLSGTGSMNTEAFF
>TRBV5-1|NA|TRBJ1-5|many
TGCGCCAGCAGCTTTGCAGGGGGCAATCAGCCCCAGCATTTT
CASSFAGGNQPQHF
>TRBV6-4|NA|TRBJ1-2|NA
TGTGCCAGCAGTGAAGAACACGGCGATAGGAACACCTTC
CASSEEHGDRNTF
>TRBV29-1|NA|TRBJ2-1|NA
TGCAGCGTTGTATTGGAGTTTTACAATGAGCAGTTCTTC
CSVVLEFYNEQFF
>TRBV29-1|TRBD2|TRBJ2-3|NA
TGCAGCGTTGCCGGGACTAGCGGCAGCACAGATACGCAGTATTTT
CSVAGTSGSTDTQYF
>TRBV25-1|TRBD1|TRBJ2-3|many
TGTGCCAGCAGTAGGGGACAGGCCCTAAGCACAGATACGCAGTATTTT
CASSRGQALSTDTQYF
>TRBV28|TRBD1|TRBJ1-1|NA
TGTGCCAGCGAAGCCACAGGGGGCGCAGCTTTCTTT
CASEATGGAAFF
>TRBV7-2|NA|TRBJ2-5|many
TGTGCCAGCAGCTCACGGGGGGACAGTTTTTTGAAGACCCAGTACTTC
CASSSRGDSFLKTQYF